One sample yielded the 3 T cell receptor beta chains listed below, sequenced in a study of Graves' ophthalmopathy and Graves' hyperthyroidism. RNA transcripts yielded amplified TCR beta CDR3 regions. RT-PCR was first run with HTBI primers, then multiplex PCR in a second round. TCRdb called the multiplex PCR reads again in MiXCR, with one record for every CDR3 protein. The table records about 620,000 distinct CDR3 sequences, roughly 20% of them present only once. Sequencing input: peripheral blood. The receptors here all came from a woman under 30 with stable Graves' hyperthyroidism. Some clones in this sample may be carry-over from other donors' samples.

This clonotype was counted between two and nine times. CDR3 coding DNA: TGTGCCAGCAGTCTTCCCACTAGCGGGGGGACCTACGAGCAGTACTTC. Translation: CASSLPTSGGTYEQYF. The V gene is TRBV28, the J gene TRBJ2-7; TRBD2 matches at 12 bases. V lost 5 bases, J lost 2 bases, and 7 bases stayed unmatched. This CDR3 region has 16 residues. CDR1 MDHEN and CDR2 SYDVKM come from the germline V gene.

The chain employs TRBV11-2 and TRBJ2-7; D is unresolved. The CDR3 runs to 14 residues. The V end lost 3 bases, the J end lost 3 bases, and 12 bases lay between the germline ends. Germline V lookup: CDR1 SGHAT, CDR2 FQNNGV. CDR3 sequence reads: CASSFTPQSYEQYF. The CDR3 DNA follows: TGTGCCAGCAGCTTCACTCCTCAAAGCTACGAGCAGTACTTC.

This clonotype has more than one count but fewer than ten. The J gene is TRBJ2-5, the V gene TRBV20-1; the D gene is possibly TRBD2 (6 bases). The CDR3 is made up of 13 amino acids. The V end lost 1 base, the J end lost 5 bases, and 11 bases lay between the germline ends. Germline V gives CDR1 DFQATT, CDR2 SNEGSKA (reference sequence). CDR3 amino acids: CSARGDLLETQYF. In DNA form, the CDR3 reads TGCAGTGCTAGAGGGGACTTACTGGAGACCCAGTACTTC.